This T cell receptor beta chain was captured in a study of blood T cell repertoires in COVID-19. Study details: Samples representing acute and convalescent COVID-19 were sourced from the United States, Italy and Spain.

This table comes from immunoSEQ multiplex PCR, and its TCRdb copy is limited to in-frame clones, with some not included. This sample has 300,000 to 350,000 clones, with roughly 88% found just once. Two consecutive negative NP/OP PCR tests, clearance, or resolved symptoms defined Cohort 3 recovery. This clonotype was obtained from a man aged 30-40 years who had recovered from COVID-19. The sequenced sample consisted of PBMCs or T cells enriched from blood (not recorded which).

The CDR3 region has the DNA TGTGCCAGCAGCTCGGCTCCAGGGGGTGATGGCTACACCTTC. Translating gives CASSSAPGGDGYTF. The rearrangement joins TRBV7-3 to TRBJ1-2; 7 positions agree with TRBD1. Trimming took 4 bases from V and 6 from J; bases not matched to a gene: 8. Germline CDR1 and CDR2: SGHTA and FQGTGA. CDR3 length: 14 amino acids.